The 27 T cell receptor beta chains reported below all come from one sample, sequenced in a study of control samples from healthy donors and cancer patients. Method: immunoSEQ multiplex PCR; TCRdb's copy keeps in-frame clones and lacks some. Here the sample spans about 150,000 clones, 93% being singletons. The sequencing sample was made of blood. The source is a man aged 45-60 years in good health.

The chain couples TRBV28 to TRBJ1-1; D may be TRBD1 (5 bases). V lost 7 bases and J 5 bases, leaving 14 bases between the germline ends. The CDR3 is 13 residues long. Germline CDR1 and CDR2: MDHEN and SYDVKM. The CDR3 is CASKFGGRTEAFF. Written as DNA, the CDR3 is TGTGCCAGCAAGTTCGGGGGTAGGACTGAAGCTTTCTTT.

This chain links TRBV30 with TRBJ1-2; tentative D call: TRBD1 (5 bases). Trimming removed 0 bases at V and 12 bases at J, with 17 bases between. The CDR3 runs to 13 residues. The V gene's germline CDR1 is GTSNPN and CDR2 SVGIG (reference sequence). The CDR3 loop is CAWSVRGLGGHTF. In DNA, the CDR3 is TGTGCCTGGAGTGTACGGGGCCTGGGAGGCCACACCTTC. Combining the CDR3 with reference TRBV30 and TRBJ1-2 gives the whole variable domain SQTIHQWPATLVQPVGSPLSLECTVEGTSNPNLYWYRQAAGRGLQLLFYSVGIGQISSEVPQNLSASRPQDRQFILSSKKLLLSDSGFYLCAWSVRGLGGHTFGSGTRLTVV.

The chain links TRBV28 to TRBJ1-2; 8 bases are a match to TRBD1. CDR1 is MDHEN and CDR2 is SYDVKM in the germline V gene. The junction had 8 bases not matched to a gene; V was cut back by 2 bases and J by 3 bases. The CDR3 is 16 residues long. CDR3 amino acids: CASSLEKQGDHYGYTF. CDR3 sequence (DNA): TGTGCCAGCAGTTTAGAGAAACAGGGGGACCACTATGGCTACACCTTC.

This chain uses TRBV11-2 with TRBJ2-7; D unclear. V lost 5 bases and J 7 bases, leaving 12 bases between the germline ends. In germline, CDR1 is SGHAT, CDR2 FQNNGV. The CDR3 runs 12 residues. CDR3 DNA: TGTGCCAGCAGCCTTCGGACGGCTGAGCAGTACTTC. It specifies CASSLRTAEQYF.

V is TRBV4-1 and J is TRBJ2-1, with 11 bases matching TRBD1. The germline V gene encodes CDR1 MGHRA and CDR2 YSYEKL. The CDR3 totals 17 residues. Trimming took 5 bases from V and 0 from J; bases not matched to a gene: 6. This chain's CDR3 is CASSASGTGGSYNEQFF. CDR3 coding DNA: TGCGCCAGCAGCGCTTCCGGGACAGGGGGCTCCTACAATGAGCAGTTCTTC.

The J gene is TRBJ2-7, the V gene TRBV12-3 or TRBV12-4; D is undetermined. V was shortened by 6 bases and J by 9 bases, with 15 bases between the two germline ends. The CDR3 runs to 12 residues. The CDR3 sequence: CASSQTPVGQYF. Here the CDR3 DNA reads TGTGCCAGCAGCCAGACACCCGTGGGGCAGTACTTC.

The chain couples TRBV5-5 to TRBJ2-4, with no clear D. This CDR3 contains 12 residues. Trimming removed 2 bases from V and 4 bases from J, with 4 bases in between. CDR1 SGHKS and CDR2 YYEKEE come from the germline V gene (reference sequence). The CDR3 region is CASSLTKNIQYF. The CDR3, as DNA: TGTGCCAGCAGCTTAACAAAAAACATTCAGTACTTC. The full variable domain, with the rest looked up from reference TRBV5-5 and TRBJ2-4, is DAGVTQSPTHLIKTRGQQVTLRCSPISGHKSVSWYQQVLGQGPQFIFQYYEKEERGRGNFPDRFSARQFPNYSSELNVNALLLGDSALYLCASSLTKNIQYFGAGTRLSVL.

The rearrangement links TRBV5-1 to TRBJ2-1; 10 bases are a match to TRBD2. Germline-derived CDR1 and CDR2 are SGHRS and YFSETQ. There are 11 residues in the CDR3. After removal of 4 bases from V and 14 bases from J, the junction contained 3 bases not matched to a gene. This CDR3 reads CASSAGTSEFF. In DNA form, the CDR3 reads TGCGCCAGCAGCGCCGGGACTAGCGAGTTCTTC.

CDR3 sequence reads: CASSIERLGEQFF. The CDR3 region has the DNA TGTGCCAGTAGTATAGAGAGACTAGGTGAGCAGTTCTTC. This chain links TRBV19 with TRBJ2-1, with D possibly being TRBD2 (6 bases). With 0 bases removed from V and 9 bases from J, the gap between germline ends came to 9 bases. The germline V gene encodes CDR1 LNHDA and CDR2 SQIVND (reference sequence). This CDR3 spans 13 amino acids. Filled out from reference TRBV19 and TRBJ2-1, the complete variable domain reads DGGITQSPKYLFRKEGQNVTLSCEQNLNHDAMYWYRQDPGQGLRLIYYSQIVNDFQKGDIAEGYSVSREKKESFPLTVTSAQKNPTAFYLCASSIERLGEQFFGPGTRLTVL.

This clone was recorded many times. The chain recombines TRBV14 with TRBJ2-1, with D maybe TRBD1 (5 bases). V was clipped by 4 bases and J by 8 bases, with 9 bases between them. CDR3 length: 12 residues. The germline V gene has CDR1 SGHDN and CDR2 FVKESK. CDR3 sequence: CASSPGFDEQFF. The CDR3 nucleotides are TGTGCCAGCAGCCCAGGGTTTGATGAGCAGTTCTTC.

The chain has TRBV30 and TRBJ1-1, with TRBD1 as a possible D gene (6 bases). V was shortened by 0 bases and J by 2 bases, with 7 bases between the two germline ends. Germline V gene sequence: CDR1 GTSNPN, CDR2 SVGIG (reference sequence). The CDR3 has 13 residues. The CDR3 DNA sequence: TGTGCCTGGAGTGTACAGGGTAACACTGAAGCTTTCTTT. As protein: CAWSVQGNTEAFF.

The V and J genes are TRBV7-2 and TRBJ2-1, with D perhaps given as TRBD1 or TRBD2 (5 bases each). The V and J ends lost 5 bases and 5 bases respectively, with 10 bases between them. There are 13 residues in the CDR3. CDR1 and CDR2 from the germline V gene are SGHTA and FQGNSA. The CDR3 reads CASSRWDHNEQFF. In nucleotides, the CDR3 is TGTGCCAGCAGCCGGTGGGACCACAATGAGCAGTTCTTC.

The rearrangement joins TRBV10-3 to TRBJ1-1, with 7 bases that match TRBD1. The CDR3 contains 12 residues. CDR1 ENHRY and CDR2 SYGVKD come from the germline V gene. The J segment lost 2 bases and the V segment lost 10 bases, leaving 4 bases of the junction unmatched. CDR3 coding DNA: TGTGCCACTCAGGGGGGTAACACTGAAGCTTTCTTT. As protein: CATQGGNTEAFF.

This CDR3 is CASTKGARDGYTF. CDR3 DNA: TGTGCCAGCACAAAGGGGGCCCGGGACGGCTACACCTTC. The chain uses TRBV5-6 and TRBJ1-2; 7 bases are a match to TRBD1. The V segment lost 6 bases and the J segment 8 bases; nucleotides outside the gene matches: 10. The CDR3 has 13 residues. Germline CDR1 and CDR2: SGHDT and YYEEEE.

This chain links TRBV24-1 with TRBJ2-1, with 7 positions matching TRBD1. In germline, CDR1 is KGHDR, CDR2 SFDVKD. Trimming at V came to 5 bases and at J to 0 bases, leaving 3 bases not matched to a gene. The CDR3 loop spans 15 amino acids. This CDR3 is CATSGGQRSYNEQFF. CDR3 DNA: TGTGCCACCAGTGGGGGACAGCGCTCCTACAATGAGCAGTTCTTC.

This chain links TRBV5-1 with TRBJ2-3, with TRBD2 identical over 8 bases. Germline V gene data show CDR1 as SGHRS and CDR2 as YFSETQ. This CDR3 is built from 15 residues. Germline trimming cut 4 bases from V and 2 bases from J; bases unmatched to any gene: 6. The CDR3 DNA reads as TGCGCCAGCAGCCCGCTACTAGCGGACACAGATACGCAGTATTTT. Protein sequence: CASSPLLADTDTQYF.

V gene TRBV7-9 combines with J gene TRBJ2-1, with a possible D match to TRBD1 (7 bases). CDR1 is SEHNR, CDR2 FQNEAQ, per germline (reference sequence). The V gene lost 6 bases and the J gene lost 3 bases, with 15 bases spanning the gap. The CDR3 contains 15 residues. CDR3 nucleotide sequence: TGTGCCAGCAGGGGTCCAGGGGGGTACTACAATGAGCAGTTCTTC. Residues: CASRGPGGYYNEQFF.

In its sample, this clone was seen a few times. The junction departs from the called germline gene at one end, perhaps through a read error. The chain has TRBV18 and TRBJ1-5; D gene ambiguous. Germline V lookup: CDR1 KGHSH, CDR2 LQKENI. The CDR3 is 12 amino acids. In DNA form, the CDR3 reads TGTGCCAGCTCAACCGGGCCTCAGGCCCAGCATTTT. Protein sequence: CASSTGPQAQHF.

The V gene is TRBV6-4, the J gene TRBJ2-3; 10 nucleotides agree with TRBD2. J gave up 3 bases and V 2 bases, and 5 bases lay outside the gene matches. Germline CDR1 MRHNA, CDR2 SNTAGT. This CDR3 has 16 amino acids. The CDR3 region is CASSDLAGDGTDTQYF. CDR3 nucleotides: TGTGCCAGCAGTGACCTAGCGGGAGACGGGACAGATACGCAGTATTTT.

The V call is TRBV7-2, the J call TRBJ2-5, with 8 positions matching TRBD2. After removal of 0 bases from V and 4 bases from J, the junction contained 4 bases not matched to a gene. CDR1 is SGHTA and CDR2 is FQGNSA in the germline V gene. The CDR3 has 15 residues. In DNA form, the CDR3 reads TGTGCCAGCAGCTTAGCAGGGACTAGGGGAGAGACCCAGTACTTC. Translating gives CASSLAGTRGETQYF. Full variable domain (missing parts from reference TRBV7-2 and TRBJ2-5): GAGVSQSPSNKVTEKGKDVELRCDPISGHTALYWYRQSLGQGLEFLIYFQGNSAPDKSGLPSDRFSAERTGGSVSTLTIQRTQQEDSAVYLCASSLAGTRGETQYFGPGTRLLVL.

CDR3 nucleotide sequence: TGTGCCAGCAGCTTAAGGGGGGACTACGAGCAGTACTTC. Translation: CASSLRGDYEQYF. The gene calls are TRBV11-2 and TRBJ2-7, with D possibly called TRBD1 or TRBD2 (6 bases each). V was clipped by 2 bases and J by 3 bases, with 8 bases between them. The CDR3 spans 13 residues. Germline CDR1 SGHAT, CDR2 FQNNGV.

The rearrangement joins TRBV18 to TRBJ2-5; D may match TRBD1 or TRBD2 (6 bases each). Germline CDR1 is KGHSH and CDR2 is LQKENI. CDR3 length: 14 amino acids. V lost 3 bases and J lost 5, with 13 bases in between. CDR3 DNA: TGTGCCAGCTCACCCAGGGGAGGCCCGGAGACCCAGTACTTC. Amino acids: CASSPRGGPETQYF.

The chain has TRBV4-2 and TRBJ2-1; 8 nucleotides match TRBD2. The CDR3 runs 16 residues. The germline V gene has CDR1 LGHNA and CDR2 YNFKEQ. The junction had 6 bases not matched to a gene; V was cut back by 0 bases and J by 5 bases. The CDR3 nucleotides are TGTGCCAGCAGCCAAGAGCGCGGGAGGTTAAACAATGAGCAGTTCTTC. Protein product: CASSQERGRLNNEQFF.

The CDR3 nucleotides are TGTGCCAGCAGCCAAGACCGGACTAGCTCCTATAATTCACCCCTCCACTTT. Amino acids: CASSQDRTSSYNSPLHF. This chain joins TRBV3-1 (or the pseudogene TRBV3-2) and TRBJ1-6; no definite D call. The ends were cut back, 0 bases at V and 0 bases at J, with 9 bases in the middle. Per germline, CDR1 LGHDT and CDR2 YNNKEL (reference sequence). The CDR3 extends over 17 amino acids.

The chain recombines TRBV5-5 with TRBJ2-7; possibly TRBD1 for D (6 bases). The CDR3 sequence is 15 residues long. V lost 2 bases and J lost 7, with 19 bases in between. Germline V CDR1 and CDR2: SGHKS, YYEKEE (reference sequence). CDR3 in amino acids: CASSFLSGSQGEQYF. Here the CDR3 DNA reads TGTGCCAGCAGCTTTTTGAGTGGGTCCCAGGGGGAGCAGTACTTC.

The chain employs TRBV21-1 and TRBJ2-1; the D segment call TRBD2 is taken from the table without a DNA check. TRBV21-1 is a documented pseudogene. The CDR3 runs to 17 residues. The CDR3 DNA reads as TGTGCCAGCAGCAAAGACTGCGGGAGGTACTCCTACAATGAGCAGTTCTTC. Its translation: CASSKDCGRYSYNEQFF.

The V and J genes are TRBV5-1 and TRBJ1-3; no reliable D call. Germline V gives CDR1 SGHRS, CDR2 YFSETQ. V lost 4 bases to trimming and J lost 0 bases, with 11 bases between them. CDR3 length: 15 amino acids. The CDR3 DNA sequence: TGCGCCAGCAGCGAAGACGGGAGCTCTGGAAACACCATATATTTT. Translating it yields CASSEDGSSGNTIYF.